The present entry profiles one TCR beta chain with its context. Its matching antigen is unknown. Within the sample, other DNA sequences also encode this same CDR3. These data are taken from a study of T cell responses to AZD1222 COVID-19 vaccine. Study-level points and caveats: Along spike, vaccine-associated CD4 TCRs were found throughout, with dominance at 160-218 and 743-854. A mostly white British donor set with more females was recruited, and clonal diversity was possibly underestimated. An increase in Spike-specific TCR breadth and depth was observed after two AZD1222 doses. All repertoire sampling was performed exclusively after the peak T cell response.

Only in-frame clones appear in the TCRdb table, and some are missing; sequencing was by immunoSEQ multiplex PCR. The table lists about 120,000 clones, roughly 92% of them singletons, with roughly 1.4% in the top ten. The J segment lost 2 bases and the V segment lost 6 bases, leaving 4 bases of the junction unmatched. The germline CDR1 and CDR2 sequences are MNHEY and SVGAGI. The CDR3 contains 14 residues. The chain employs TRBV6-5 and TRBJ1-5, with 7 bases matching TRBD1. Material: peripheral blood, obtained 28 days after the second AZD1222 dose. The TCR originated in an adult who received the AZD1222 COVID-19 vaccine. CDR3 sequence reads: CASRRTGRNQPQHF. The DNA of the CDR3 is TGTGCCAGCAGGAGGACAGGCCGCAATCAGCCCCAGCATTTT.